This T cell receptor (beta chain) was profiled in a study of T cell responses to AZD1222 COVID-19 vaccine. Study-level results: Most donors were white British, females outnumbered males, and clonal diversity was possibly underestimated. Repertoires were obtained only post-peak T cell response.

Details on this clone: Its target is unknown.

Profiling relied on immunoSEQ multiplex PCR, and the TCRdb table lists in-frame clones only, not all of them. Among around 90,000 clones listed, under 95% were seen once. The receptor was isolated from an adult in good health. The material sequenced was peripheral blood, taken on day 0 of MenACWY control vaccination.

CDR3 DNA: TGTGCCACCAGCAGAGTCGGGAGGGGGGTTAACTACAATGAGCAGTTCTTC. Translation: CATSRVGRGVNYNEQFF. The chain carries TRBV15 and TRBJ2-1; TRBD2 matches 8 bases. The germline V gene has CDR1 LNHNV and CDR2 YYDKDF (reference sequence). This CDR3 has 17 amino acids. V was clipped by 1 base and J by 3 bases; unmatched bases: 8.